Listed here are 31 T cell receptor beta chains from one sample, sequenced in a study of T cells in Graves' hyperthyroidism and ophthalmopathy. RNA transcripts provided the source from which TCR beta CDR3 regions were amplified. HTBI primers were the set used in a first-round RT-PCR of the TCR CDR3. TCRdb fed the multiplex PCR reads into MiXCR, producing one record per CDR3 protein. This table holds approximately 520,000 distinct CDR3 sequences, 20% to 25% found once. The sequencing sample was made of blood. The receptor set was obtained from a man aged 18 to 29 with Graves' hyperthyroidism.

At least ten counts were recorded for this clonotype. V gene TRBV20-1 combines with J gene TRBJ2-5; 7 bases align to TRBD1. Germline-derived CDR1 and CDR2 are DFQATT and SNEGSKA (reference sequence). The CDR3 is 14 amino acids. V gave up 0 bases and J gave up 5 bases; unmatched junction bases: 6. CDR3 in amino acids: CSARDYRGGETQYF. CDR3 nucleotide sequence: TGCAGTGCTAGAGATTACAGGGGTGGGGAGACCCAGTACTTC.

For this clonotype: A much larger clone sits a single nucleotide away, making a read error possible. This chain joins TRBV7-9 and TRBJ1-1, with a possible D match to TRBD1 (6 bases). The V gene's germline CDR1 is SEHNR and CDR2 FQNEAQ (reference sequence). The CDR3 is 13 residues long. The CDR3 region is CASTWTVNTEACF. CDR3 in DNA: TGTGCCAGCACCTGGACAGTGAACACTGAAGCTTGCTTT.

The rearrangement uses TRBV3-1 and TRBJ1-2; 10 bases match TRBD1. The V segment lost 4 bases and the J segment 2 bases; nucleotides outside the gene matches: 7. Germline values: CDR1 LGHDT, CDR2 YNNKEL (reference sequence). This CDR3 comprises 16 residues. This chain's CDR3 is CASSRGTGEGNYGYTF. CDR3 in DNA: TGTGCCAGCAGCCGCGGGACAGGGGAGGGGAACTATGGCTACACCTTC.

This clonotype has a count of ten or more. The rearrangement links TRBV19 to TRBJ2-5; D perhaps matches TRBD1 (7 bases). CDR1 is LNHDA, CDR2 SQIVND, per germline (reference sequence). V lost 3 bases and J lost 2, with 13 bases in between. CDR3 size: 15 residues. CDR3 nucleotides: TGTGCCAGTAGTATGGCAGGGGGGCGGCAAGAGACCCAGTACTTC. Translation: CASSMAGGRQETQYF.

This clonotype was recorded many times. DNA of the CDR3: TGTGCCAGCAGTTTTCCAGGGGGCGGTGCTTTCTTT. Encoded protein: CASSFPGGGAFF. J is TRBJ1-1 and V is TRBV28; 8 bases fit TRBD1. CDR1 and CDR2 (germline): MDHEN, SYDVKM. The CDR3 is 12 amino acids. J lost 11 bases, V lost 3 bases, and 5 bases had no gene match.

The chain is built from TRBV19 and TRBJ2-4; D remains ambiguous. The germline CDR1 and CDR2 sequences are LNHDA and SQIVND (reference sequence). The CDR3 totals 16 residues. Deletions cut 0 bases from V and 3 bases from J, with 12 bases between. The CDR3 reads CASSIESRWGKNIQYF. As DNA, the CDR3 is TGTGCCAGTAGTATAGAATCCCGCTGGGGCAAAAACATTCAGTACTTC.

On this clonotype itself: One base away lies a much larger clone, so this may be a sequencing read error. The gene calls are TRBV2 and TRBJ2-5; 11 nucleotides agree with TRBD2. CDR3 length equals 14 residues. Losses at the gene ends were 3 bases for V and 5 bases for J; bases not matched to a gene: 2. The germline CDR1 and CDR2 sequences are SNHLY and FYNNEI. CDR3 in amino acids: CASSESSGGETQYF. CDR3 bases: TGTGCCAGCAGTGAGTCTAGCGGGGGGGAGACCCAGTACTTC.

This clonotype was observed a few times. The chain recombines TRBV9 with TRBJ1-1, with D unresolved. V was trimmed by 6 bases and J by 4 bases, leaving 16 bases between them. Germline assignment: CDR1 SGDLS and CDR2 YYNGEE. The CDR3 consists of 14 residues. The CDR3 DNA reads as TGTGCCAGCAATCCGGGAGCCGGTGGCACTGAAGCTTTCTTT. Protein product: CASNPGAGGTEAFF.

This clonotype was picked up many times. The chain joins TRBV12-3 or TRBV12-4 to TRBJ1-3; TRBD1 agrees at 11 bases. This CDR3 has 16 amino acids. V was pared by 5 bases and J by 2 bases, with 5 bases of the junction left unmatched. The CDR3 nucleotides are TGTGCCAGCAGTGCGGGACAGGGGGAAACTGGAAACACCATATATTTT. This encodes CASSAGQGETGNTIYF.

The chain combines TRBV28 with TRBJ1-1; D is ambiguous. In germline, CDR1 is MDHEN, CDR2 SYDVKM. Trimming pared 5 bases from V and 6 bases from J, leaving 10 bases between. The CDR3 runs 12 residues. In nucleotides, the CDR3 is TGTGCCAGCAGTCCCGTGCTGCCTGAAGCTTTCTTT. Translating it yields CASSPVLPEAFF. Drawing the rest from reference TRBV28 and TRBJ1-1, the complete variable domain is DVKVTQSSRYLVKRTGEKVFLECVQDMDHENMFWYRQDPGLGLRLIYFSYDVKMKEKGDIPEGYSVSREKKERFSLILESASTNQTSMYLCASSPVLPEAFFGQGTRLTVV.

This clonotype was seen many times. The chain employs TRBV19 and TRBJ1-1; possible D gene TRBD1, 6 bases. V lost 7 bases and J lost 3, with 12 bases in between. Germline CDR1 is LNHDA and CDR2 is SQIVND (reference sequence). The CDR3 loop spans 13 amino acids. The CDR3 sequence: CASTQGWYTEAFF. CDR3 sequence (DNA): TGTGCCAGTACACAGGGTTGGTACACTGAAGCTTTCTTT.

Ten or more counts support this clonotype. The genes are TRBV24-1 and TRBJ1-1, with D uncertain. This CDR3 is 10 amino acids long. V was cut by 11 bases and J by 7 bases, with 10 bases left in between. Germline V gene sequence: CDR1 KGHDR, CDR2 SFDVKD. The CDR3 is CASEDGEAFF. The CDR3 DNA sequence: TGTGCCAGCGAGGACGGTGAAGCTTTCTTT.

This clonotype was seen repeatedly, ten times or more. Written as DNA, the CDR3 is TGTGCCAGCAGTTTACAAAGGGCTGGAGGAGAGCAGTACTTC. This encodes CASSLQRAGGEQYF. This rearrangement joins TRBV12-3 or TRBV12-4 to TRBJ2-7, with a possible D match to TRBD2 (5 bases). Trimming pared 2 bases from V and 7 bases from J, leaving 15 bases between. This CDR3 has 14 residues.

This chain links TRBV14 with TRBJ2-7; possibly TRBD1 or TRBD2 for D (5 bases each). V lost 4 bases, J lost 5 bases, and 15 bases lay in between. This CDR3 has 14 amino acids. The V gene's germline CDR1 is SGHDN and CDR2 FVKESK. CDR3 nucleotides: TGTGCCAGCAGCCTCACCGTGAGGGGACACGAGCAGTACTTC. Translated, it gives CASSLTVRGHEQYF.

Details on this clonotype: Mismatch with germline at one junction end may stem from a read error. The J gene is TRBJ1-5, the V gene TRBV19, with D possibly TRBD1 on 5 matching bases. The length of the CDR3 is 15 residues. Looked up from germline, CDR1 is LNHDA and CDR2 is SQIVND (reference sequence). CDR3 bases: TGTGCCAGTAGTATCCGTCAGGGTGGCAATCGGCCCCAGCATTTT. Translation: CASSIRQGGNRPQHF.

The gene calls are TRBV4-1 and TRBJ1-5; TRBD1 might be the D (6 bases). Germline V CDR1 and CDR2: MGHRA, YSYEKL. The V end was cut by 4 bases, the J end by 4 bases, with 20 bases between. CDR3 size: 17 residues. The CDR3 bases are TGCGCCAGCAGCCCCTTCCCTGTACAGGGCGGGAATCAGCCCCAGCATTTT. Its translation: CASSPFPVQGGNQPQHF.

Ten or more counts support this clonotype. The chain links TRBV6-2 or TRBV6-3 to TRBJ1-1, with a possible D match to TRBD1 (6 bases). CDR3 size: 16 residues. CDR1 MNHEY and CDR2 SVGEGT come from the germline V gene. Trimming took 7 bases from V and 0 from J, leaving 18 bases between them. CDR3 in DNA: TGTGCCAGCAAAAGGAGGGGGGGCCCGATGAACACTGAAGCTTTCTTT. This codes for CASKRRGGPMNTEAFF.

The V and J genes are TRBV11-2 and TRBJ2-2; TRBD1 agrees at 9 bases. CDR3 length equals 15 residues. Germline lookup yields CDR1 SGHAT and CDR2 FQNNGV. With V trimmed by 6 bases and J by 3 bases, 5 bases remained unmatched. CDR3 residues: CASRLWTGDTGELFF. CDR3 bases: TGTGCCAGCAGGCTTTGGACAGGGGACACCGGGGAGCTGTTTTTT.

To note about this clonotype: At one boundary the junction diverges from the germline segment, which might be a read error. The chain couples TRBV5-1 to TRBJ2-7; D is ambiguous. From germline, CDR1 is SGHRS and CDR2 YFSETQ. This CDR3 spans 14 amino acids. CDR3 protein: CASSSSDLSYGQYF. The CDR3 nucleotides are TGCGCCAGCAGCTCCTCGGACCTTTCCTACGGGCAGTACTTC.

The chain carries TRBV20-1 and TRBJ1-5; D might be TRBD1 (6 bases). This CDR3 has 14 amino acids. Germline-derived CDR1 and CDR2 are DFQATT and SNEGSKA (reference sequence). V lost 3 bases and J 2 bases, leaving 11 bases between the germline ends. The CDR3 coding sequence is TGCAGTGCTAGGCAACAGGGTGGCAATCAGCCCCAGCATTTT. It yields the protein CSARQQGGNQPQHF.

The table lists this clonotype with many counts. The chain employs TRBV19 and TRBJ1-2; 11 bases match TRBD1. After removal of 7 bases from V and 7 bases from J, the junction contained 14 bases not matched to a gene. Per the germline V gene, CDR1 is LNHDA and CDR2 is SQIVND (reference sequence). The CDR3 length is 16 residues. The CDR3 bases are TGTGCCAGTACCTTAATTGGTGGACAGGGGGCATCTGGCTACACCTTC. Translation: CASTLIGGQGASGYTF. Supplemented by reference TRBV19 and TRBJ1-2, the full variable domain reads DGGITQSPKYLFRKEGQNVTLSCEQNLNHDAMYWYRQDPGQGLRLIYYSQIVNDFQKGDIAEGYSVSREKKESFPLTVTSAQKNPTAFYLCASTLIGGQGASGYTFGSGTRLTVV.

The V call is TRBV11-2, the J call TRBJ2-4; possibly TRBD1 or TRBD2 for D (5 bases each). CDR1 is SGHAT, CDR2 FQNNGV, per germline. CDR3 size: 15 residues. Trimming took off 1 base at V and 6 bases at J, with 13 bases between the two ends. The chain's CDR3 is CASSLVRGVLNIQYF. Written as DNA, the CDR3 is TGTGCCAGCAGCTTAGTTCGAGGGGTGTTAAACATTCAGTACTTC.

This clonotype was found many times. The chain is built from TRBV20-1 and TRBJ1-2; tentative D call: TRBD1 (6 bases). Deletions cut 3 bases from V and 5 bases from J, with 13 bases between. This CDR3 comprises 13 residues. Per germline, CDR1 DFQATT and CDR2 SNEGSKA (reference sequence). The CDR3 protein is CSASLGGAYGYTF. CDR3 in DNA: TGCAGTGCTAGTCTTGGGGGCGCGTATGGCTACACCTTC.

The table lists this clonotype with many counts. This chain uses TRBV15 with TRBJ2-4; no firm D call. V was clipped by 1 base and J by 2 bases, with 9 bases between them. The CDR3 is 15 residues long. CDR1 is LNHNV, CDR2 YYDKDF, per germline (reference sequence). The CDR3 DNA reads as TGTGCCACCAGCAGAGTCGGTGGGACCAAAAACATTCAGTACTTC. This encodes CATSRVGGTKNIQYF. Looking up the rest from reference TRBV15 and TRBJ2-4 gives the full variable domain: DAMVIQNPRYQVTQFGKPVTLSCSQTLNHNVMYWYQQKSSQAPKLLFHYYDKDFNNEADTPDNFQSRRPNTSFCFLDIRSPGLGDTAMYLCATSRVGGTKNIQYFGAGTRLSVL.

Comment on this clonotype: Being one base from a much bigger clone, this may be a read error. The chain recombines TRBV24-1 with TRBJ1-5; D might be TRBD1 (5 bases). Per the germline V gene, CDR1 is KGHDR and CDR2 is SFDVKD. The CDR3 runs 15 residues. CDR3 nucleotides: TGTGCCTCCAGTGGGGCAGACAGCGGCAATCAGCCCCAGCATTTT. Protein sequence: CASSGADSGNQPQHF.

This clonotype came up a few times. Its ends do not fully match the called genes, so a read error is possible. The chain's CDR3 is CASSYRAMNTEACF. The CDR3 DNA sequence: TGTGCCAGCAGTTACAGAGCTATGAACACTGAAGCTTGCTTT. The chain carries TRBV6-5 and TRBJ1-1; no clear D. The CDR3 sequence is 14 residues long. The germline CDR1 and CDR2 sequences are MNHEY and SVGAGI.

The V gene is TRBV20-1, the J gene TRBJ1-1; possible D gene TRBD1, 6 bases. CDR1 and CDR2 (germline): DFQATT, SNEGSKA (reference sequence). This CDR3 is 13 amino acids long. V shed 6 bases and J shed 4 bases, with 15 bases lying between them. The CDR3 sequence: CSAEGGGGTEAFF. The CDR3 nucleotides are TGCAGTGCCGAAGGGGGGGGAGGCACTGAAGCTTTCTTT.

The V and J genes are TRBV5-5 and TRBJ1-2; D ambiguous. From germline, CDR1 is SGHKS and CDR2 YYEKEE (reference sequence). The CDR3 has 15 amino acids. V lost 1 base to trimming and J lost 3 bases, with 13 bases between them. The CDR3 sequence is CASSLSPEGYYGYTF. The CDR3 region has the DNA TGTGCCAGCAGCTTGAGTCCCGAGGGCTACTATGGCTACACCTTC.

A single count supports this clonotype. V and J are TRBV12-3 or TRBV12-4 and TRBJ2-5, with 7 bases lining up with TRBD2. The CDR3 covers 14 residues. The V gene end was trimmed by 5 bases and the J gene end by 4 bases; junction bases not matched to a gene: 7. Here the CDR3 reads CASSPWRERETQYF. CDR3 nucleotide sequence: TGTGCCAGCAGTCCTTGGCGGGAGAGAGAGACCCAGTACTTC.

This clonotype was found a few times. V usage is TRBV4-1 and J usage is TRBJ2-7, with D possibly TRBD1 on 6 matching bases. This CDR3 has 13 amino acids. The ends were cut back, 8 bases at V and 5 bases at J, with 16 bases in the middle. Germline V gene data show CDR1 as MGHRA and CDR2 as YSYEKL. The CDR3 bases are TGCGCCAGCGCCCAGGGCAGGGGAAACGAGCAGTACTTC. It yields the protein CASAQGRGNEQYF.

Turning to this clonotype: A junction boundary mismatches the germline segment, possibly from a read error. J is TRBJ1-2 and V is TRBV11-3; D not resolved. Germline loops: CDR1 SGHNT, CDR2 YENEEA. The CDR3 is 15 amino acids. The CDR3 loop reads CASSVEPAGFYGYTF. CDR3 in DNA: TGTGCCAGCAGCGTAGAGCCCGCAGGCTTCTATGGCTACACCTTC.